This TCR beta chain derives from a study of cytomegalovirus exposure and HLA in healthy donors. Study details: It was reported in a later analysis that the 120 validation repertoires used the same platform as the approximately 670 first-cohort repertoires.

Method: immunoSEQ multiplex PCR; TCRdb's copy keeps in-frame clones and lacks some. The table shows some 220,000 clones, with 90% to 95% occurring only once. For this clone: What it recognizes is unknown.

V gave up 3 bases and J gave up 6 bases; unmatched junction bases: 12. Germline loops: CDR1 SGHRS, CDR2 YFSETQ. This CDR3 is built from 17 residues. Study observations and caveats: Rarity characterized most TCR sequences, yet some public TCRs appeared in many donors.

Sample: PBMCs. The receptor was derived from a young woman in good health and CMV-seronegative. The chain joins TRBV5-1 to TRBJ2-2, with TRBD1 matching over 9 bases. The DNA of the CDR3 is TGCGCCAGCAGCTGGATAACCGGGACAGGGAATTCCGGGGAGCTGTTTTTT. As protein: CASSWITGTGNSGELFF. The full variable domain, in which reference TRBV5-1 and TRBJ2-2 provide the parts outside the CDR3, is KAGVTQTPRYLIKTRGQQVTLSCSPISGHRSVSWYQQTPGQGLQFLFEYFSETQRNKGNFPGRFSGRQFSNSRSEMNVSTLELGDSALYLCASSWITGTGNSGELFFGEGSRLTVL.